What follows are 32 T cell receptor beta chains derived from one specimen sequenced in a study of blood T cell repertoires in COVID-19. Here immunoSEQ multiplex PCR was the method, and the copy in TCRdb shows in-frame clones only, minus some. The sample lists about 290,000 clones, roughly 88% seen once, with 2.5% to 3% in the top ten. The sequenced material came from peripheral blood. These receptors originate from a woman in her 30s with active or convalescent COVID-19.

The rearrangement joins TRBV6-5 to TRBJ2-7; no definite D call. The CDR3 totals 15 residues. CDR1 MNHEY and CDR2 SVGAGI come from the germline V gene. V was shortened by 5 bases and J by 2 bases, with 16 bases between the two germline ends. CDR3 in DNA: TGTGCCAGCAGTCCCCTTCGGCGGAAAACCTACGAGCAGTACTTC. Translating it yields CASSPLRRKTYEQYF.

J is TRBJ1-2 and V is TRBV5-1; D perhaps matches TRBD1 (6 bases). This CDR3 region has 16 residues. Germline V gene sequence: CDR1 SGHRS, CDR2 YFSETQ. The ends were cut back, 5 bases at V and 5 bases at J, with 22 bases in the middle. CDR3 region: CASSSLNFEQGYGYTF. CDR3 DNA sequence: TGCGCCAGCAGTTCGTTAAACTTTGAACAGGGATATGGCTACACCTTC. Combining the CDR3 with reference TRBV5-1 and TRBJ1-2 gives the whole variable domain KAGVTQTPRYLIKTRGQQVTLSCSPISGHRSVSWYQQTPGQGLQFLFEYFSETQRNKGNFPGRFSGRQFSNSRSEMNVSTLELGDSALYLCASSSLNFEQGYGYTFGSGTRLTVV.

The V gene is TRBV7-3, the J gene TRBJ2-3; D might be TRBD1 (5 bases). Trimming left V 5 bases short and J 9 bases short, with 15 bases between. The CDR3 consists of 13 residues. Germline lookup yields CDR1 SGHTA and CDR2 FQGTGA. CDR3 DNA sequence: TGTGCCAGCAGCCAGGGCCCGTCGGCAACGCAGTATTTT. Residues: CASSQGPSATQYF.

This chain links TRBV6-2 or TRBV6-3 with TRBJ2-7; 12 bases match TRBD2. The V gene's germline CDR1 is MNHEY and CDR2 SVGEGT. The V segment lost 6 bases and the J segment 2 bases; nucleotides outside the gene matches: 5. The CDR3 is 15 amino acids. CDR3 coding DNA: TGTGCCAGCAGCGGTACTAGCGGGGGGACCTACGAGCAGTACTTC. Amino acid sequence: CASSGTSGGTYEQYF.

The chain uses TRBV9 and TRBJ2-1; TRBD2 aligns across 7 bases. The CDR3 totals 14 residues. V shed 6 bases and J 5 bases; nucleotides not matched to a gene: 8. The germline gives CDR1 SGDLS, CDR2 YYNGEE. This CDR3 reads CASTPGGSDNEQFF. The CDR3 DNA reads TGTGCCAGCACCCCGGGAGGATCCGACAATGAGCAGTTCTTC.

In its sample, this clone was seen a few times. The chain joins TRBV13 to TRBJ1-1, with a weak D call TRBD1 (5 bases). The CDR3 runs to 16 residues. Deletions cut 1 base from V and 5 bases from J, with 17 bases between. In germline, CDR1 is PRHDT, CDR2 FYEKMQ (reference sequence). The DNA for the CDR3 is TGTGCCAGCAGCTTAGCTAGGCAGGGCAGAGGAACTGAAGCTTTCTTT. Its protein product is CASSLARQGRGTEAFF. Supplemented by reference TRBV13 and TRBJ1-1, the full variable domain reads AAGVIQSPRHLIKEKRETATLKCYPIPRHDTVYWYQQGPGQDPQFLISFYEKMQSDKGSIPDRFSAQQFSDYHSELNMSSLELGDSALYFCASSLARQGRGTEAFFGQGTRLTVV.

This chain uses TRBV15 with TRBJ2-3; 10 bases agree with TRBD2. The germline CDR1 and CDR2 sequences are LNHNV and YYDKDF (reference sequence). CDR3 length: 16 residues. V was pared by 5 bases and J by 6 bases, with 11 bases of the junction left unmatched. Written as DNA, the CDR3 is TGTGCCACCAGCGCAGGGGCTAGCGGGGGTCGGGATACGCAGTATTTT. As protein: CATSAGASGGRDTQYF. The whole variable domain, filled in from reference TRBV15 and TRBJ2-3, reads DAMVIQNPRYQVTQFGKPVTLSCSQTLNHNVMYWYQQKSSQAPKLLFHYYDKDFNNEADTPDNFQSRRPNTSFCFLDIRSPGLGDTAMYLCATSAGASGGRDTQYFGPGTRLTVL.

This rearrangement joins TRBV28 to TRBJ2-3; D call uncertain. The CDR3 runs 15 residues. The germline V gene encodes CDR1 MDHEN and CDR2 SYDVKM. V was clipped by 5 bases and J by 0 bases, with 12 bases between them. CDR3 coding DNA: TGTGCCAGCAGTGCACTACCAATTAGCACAGATACGCAGTATTTT. Encoded protein: CASSALPISTDTQYF.

The chain is built from TRBV5-1 and TRBJ2-5; TRBD2 is a possible D gene (5 bases). This CDR3 has 16 residues. V gave up 3 bases and J gave up 5 bases, with 20 bases separating them. Germline lookup yields CDR1 SGHRS and CDR2 YFSETQ. Here the CDR3 reads CASSSPSPGRRETQYF. Here the CDR3 DNA reads TGCGCCAGCAGCTCTCCATCCCCGGGAAGAAGGGAGACCCAGTACTTC.

This clone turned up a few times. The chain couples TRBV19 to TRBJ2-1; TRBD2 matches 13 bases. The CDR3 covers 18 residues. Germline CDR1 reads LNHDA; CDR2 reads SQIVND (reference sequence). Germline trimming cut 7 bases from V and 7 bases from J; bases unmatched to any gene: 16. CDR3 amino acids: CASKRTSGGAAVGNEQFF. CDR3 bases: TGTGCCAGTAAGCGCACTAGCGGGGGGGCCGCGGTGGGTAATGAGCAGTTCTTC.

The chain uses TRBV28 and TRBJ1-2; D may be TRBD1 (6 bases). V dropped 5 bases and J dropped 7 bases, with 17 bases sitting between them. The germline gives CDR1 MDHEN, CDR2 SYDVKM. The CDR3 spans 14 residues. CDR3 nucleotide sequence: TGTGCCAGCAGTATCCCCGGGGGGCGCGGTGGCTACACCTTC. This gives the protein CASSIPGGRGGYTF.

This chain uses TRBV24-1 with TRBJ2-1; 8 bases are shared with TRBD1. J gave up 5 bases and V 1 base, and 12 bases lay outside the gene matches. The CDR3 is 18 residues long. The germline V gene has CDR1 KGHDR and CDR2 SFDVKD. CDR3 protein: CATSDFKPGQAPNNEQFF. Written as DNA, the CDR3 is TGTGCCACCAGTGATTTCAAGCCGGGACAGGCGCCTAACAATGAGCAGTTCTTC.

The V and J genes are TRBV10-3 and TRBJ1-2, with D maybe TRBD1 (5 bases). The ends were cut back, 0 bases at V and 1 base at J, with 9 bases in the middle. The germline CDR1 and CDR2 sequences are ENHRY and SYGVKD. This CDR3 is built from 15 residues. The CDR3 sequence: CAISESQGVNYGYTF. The CDR3 DNA reads TGTGCCATCAGTGAGTCCCAGGGCGTTAACTATGGCTACACCTTC.

The chain has TRBV5-4 and TRBJ2-2; D remains unclear. CDR1 SGHNT and CDR2 YYREEE come from the germline V gene (reference sequence). The CDR3 runs 14 residues. Trimming pared 3 bases from V and 7 bases from J, leaving 13 bases between. As DNA, the CDR3 is TGTGCCAGCAGCTACCCTACCGCCGGCGGGGAGCTGTTTTTT. Translation gives CASSYPTAGGELFF.

The genes are TRBV7-3 and TRBJ2-7; TRBD2 is a possible D gene (5 bases). The length of the CDR3 is 13 residues. The germline CDR1 and CDR2 sequences are SGHTA and FQGTGA. V was pared by 2 bases and J by 6 bases, with 11 bases between. CDR3 sequence reads: CASSLSSEGEQYF. The CDR3 DNA sequence: TGTGCCAGCAGCTTATCGAGTGAGGGCGAGCAGTACTTC.

The V and J genes are TRBV6-2 or TRBV6-3 and TRBJ2-2, with D possibly TRBD2 on 6 matching bases. The CDR3 spans 15 residues. V was trimmed by 0 bases and J by 5 bases, leaving 10 bases between them. Germline V gene data show CDR1 as MNHEY and CDR2 as SVGEGT. The chain's CDR3 is CASSYSRGRTGELFF. The CDR3 bases are TGTGCCAGCAGTTACTCGAGAGGGAGGACCGGGGAGCTGTTTTTT.

The chain is built from TRBV9 and TRBJ1-1; 8 nucleotides match TRBD1. V was clipped by 1 base and J by 5 bases; unmatched bases: 1. This CDR3 has 13 residues. Germline V lookup: CDR1 SGDLS, CDR2 YYNGEE. CDR3 sequence (DNA): TGTGCCAGCAGCGTACAGGGGGCGACTGAAGCTTTCTTT. It specifies CASSVQGATEAFF.

The CDR3 sequence: CAWSPAGGYGYTF. The CDR3 nucleotides read TGTGCCTGGAGCCCGGCAGGAGGCTATGGCTACACCTTC. The chain has TRBV30 and TRBJ1-2; unclear D gene. V shed 3 bases and J shed 4 bases, with 12 bases lying between them. There are 13 residues in the CDR3. Germline V gene lookup returns CDR1 GTSNPN and CDR2 SVGIG (reference sequence).

This sequence joins TRBV5-5 and TRBJ2-7; D not certain. CDR1 and CDR2 from the germline V gene are SGHKS and YYEKEE (reference sequence). V was trimmed by 7 bases and J by 3 bases, leaving 14 bases between them. The CDR3 has 13 residues. This CDR3 reads CASRRVLDYEQYF. CDR3 sequence (DNA): TGTGCCAGCCGCCGGGTCCTCGACTACGAGCAGTACTTC.

V and J are TRBV5-6 and TRBJ1-2; a weak D match, TRBD1 (6 bases). The germline CDR1 and CDR2 sequences are SGHDT and YYEEEE. The CDR3 has 12 residues. V was pared by 0 bases and J by 10 bases, with 10 bases between. CDR3 sequence: CASSLAGEDYTF. The CDR3 DNA follows: TGTGCCAGCAGCTTGGCAGGGGAAGACTACACCTTC. Variable domain in full (rest from reference TRBV5-6 and TRBJ1-2): DAGVTQSPTHLIKTRGQQVTLRCSPKSGHDTVSWYQQALGQGPQFIFQYYEEEERQRGNFPDRFSGHQFPNYSSELNVNALLLGDSALYLCASSLAGEDYTFGSGTRLTVV.

This chain links TRBV5-1 with TRBJ2-2; D is possibly TRBD1 (5 bases). Germline V gene lookup returns CDR1 SGHRS and CDR2 YFSETQ. V lost 4 bases and J lost 5, with 9 bases in between. The CDR3 is 13 amino acids. CDR3 sequence reads: CASSISGTGELFF. Here the CDR3 DNA reads TGCGCCAGCAGCATATCAGGGACCGGGGAGCTGTTTTTT.

V gene TRBV10-3 combines with J gene TRBJ2-1, with 8 bases aligning to TRBD2. V lost 0 bases, J lost 6 bases, and 16 bases stayed unmatched. CDR1 and CDR2 (germline): ENHRY, SYGVKD. CDR3 length: 19 amino acids. The CDR3 sequence: CAISESRAGSGAGLNEQFF. CDR3 nucleotides: TGTGCCATCAGTGAGTCGAGAGCAGGTAGCGGGGCGGGGCTCAATGAGCAGTTCTTC.

The CDR3 nucleotides are TGTGCCAGCAGTGTCGAAACCGGGCCTCGGGGATACGAGCAGTACTTC. Its protein is CASSVETGPRGYEQYF. The rearrangement links TRBV28 to TRBJ2-7; perhaps TRBD2 as D (5 bases). This CDR3 spans 16 amino acids. V lost 5 bases and J 4 bases, leaving 21 bases between the germline ends. CDR1 MDHEN and CDR2 SYDVKM come from the germline V gene.

V and J are TRBV19 and TRBJ1-1, with 9 bases that match TRBD1. This CDR3 spans 13 amino acids. V shed 4 bases, J shed 10 bases, and the junction held 7 bases outside the gene matches. In germline, CDR1 is LNHDA, CDR2 SQIVND (reference sequence). The DNA of the CDR3 is TGTGCCAGTAGTACCCCTACAGGGGGCAGAGCTTTCTTT. This gives the protein CASSTPTGGRAFF.

The genes are TRBV6-5 and TRBJ2-7; 9 nucleotides line up with TRBD1. Germline lookup yields CDR1 MNHEY and CDR2 SVGAGI. V lost 5 bases and J lost 2; bases outside the gene matches: 7. The length of the CDR3 is 15 residues. Here the CDR3 DNA reads TGTGCCAGCAGTCACACCGGGACAGGGCCCTACGAGCAGTACTTC. It yields the protein CASSHTGTGPYEQYF.

The V and J genes are TRBV6-5 and TRBJ1-5, with D possibly matching TRBD1 (5 bases). With 4 bases removed from V and 5 bases from J, the gap between germline ends came to 15 bases. Germline CDR1 MNHEY, CDR2 SVGAGI. The CDR3 spans 15 residues. CDR3 sequence (DNA): TGTGCCAGCAGTTTGGGGGGGACGGGGGATCAGCCCCAGCATTTT. Amino acids: CASSLGGTGDQPQHF.

Written as DNA, the CDR3 is TGTGCCAGCAGCCCCGTAGACAGGGGGCAGCCCCAGCATTTT. Translated, it gives CASSPVDRGQPQHF. This chain connects TRBV16 to TRBJ1-5, with TRBD1 matching 9 bases. Trimming at V came to 4 bases and at J to 7 bases, leaving 5 bases not matched to a gene. The CDR3 is 14 residues long. The germline CDR1 and CDR2 sequences are KGHSY and FQNENV.

This chain connects TRBV30 to TRBJ2-2, with a possible D match to TRBD2 (6 bases). CDR3 length: 17 amino acids. Trimming removed 3 bases at V and 5 bases at J, with 22 bases between. Germline V gene lookup returns CDR1 GTSNPN and CDR2 SVGIG (reference sequence). The CDR3 is CAWRKISGVSSTGELFF. The CDR3, as DNA: TGTGCCTGGAGAAAAATCTCGGGGGTATCTTCGACCGGGGAGCTGTTTTTT.

The chain carries TRBV6-5 and TRBJ2-7, with TRBD1 matching 7 bases. The length of the CDR3 is 13 residues. Losses at the gene ends were 6 bases for V and 3 bases for J; bases not matched to a gene: 5. CDR1 is MNHEY, CDR2 SVGAGI, per germline. The CDR3 DNA follows: TGTGCCAGCAGCCCCCGGGACAGCTACGAGCAGTACTTC. The encoded protein is CASSPRDSYEQYF.

The rearrangement uses TRBV28 and TRBJ1-5, with 9 bases matching TRBD1. With V trimmed by 4 bases and J by 3 bases, 7 bases remained unmatched. CDR1 is MDHEN and CDR2 is SYDVKM in the germline V gene. The CDR3 is 16 residues long. CDR3 loop: CASSSDRTGDNQPQHF. The CDR3 DNA sequence: TGTGCCAGCAGTTCCGACAGGACAGGGGACAATCAGCCCCAGCATTTT.

This rearrangement joins TRBV5-1 to TRBJ1-2; 8 positions match TRBD1. Germline V CDR1 and CDR2: SGHRS, YFSETQ. This CDR3 has 18 amino acids. V was clipped by 5 bases and J by 1 base; unmatched bases: 16. CDR3: CASRRHPGQGLINYGYTF. The CDR3 bases are TGCGCCAGCAGAAGACACCCCGGACAGGGCCTCATTAACTATGGCTACACCTTC.

The chain has TRBV28 and TRBJ1-1, with D maybe TRBD1 (5 bases). There are 16 residues in the CDR3. Between the trimmed V and J ends, which lost 2 bases and 1 base, there was a span of 14 bases. CDR1 is MDHEN and CDR2 is SYDVKM in the germline V gene. The CDR3 spells CASSLPPGGGNTEAFF. The CDR3 bases are TGTGCCAGCAGTTTACCCCCGGGGGGAGGGAACACTGAAGCTTTCTTT. Full variable domain (remainder filled in from reference TRBV28 and TRBJ1-1): DVKVTQSSRYLVKRTGEKVFLECVQDMDHENMFWYRQDPGLGLRLIYFSYDVKMKEKGDIPEGYSVSREKKERFSLILESASTNQTSMYLCASSLPPGGGNTEAFFGQGTRLTVV.